This T cell receptor beta chain emerged from a study of control samples from healthy donors and cancer patients. As concerns this clone: This specimen includes other DNA sequences encoding the same CDR3.

CDR1 is SNHLY, CDR2 FYNNEI, per germline. V lost 2 bases, J lost 5 bases, and 4 bases stayed unmatched. The CDR3 covers 16 residues. Only in-frame clones appear in the TCRdb table, and some are missing; sequencing was by immunoSEQ multiplex PCR. The sample lists roughly 120,000 clones, more than 80% occurring once. The TCR originated in a woman in her fifties or sixties with colorectal cancer. Sample: PBMCs. The gene calls are TRBV2 and TRBJ2-2, with TRBD1 matching over 11 bases. The CDR3 DNA reads as TGTGCCAGCAGTGAACGGGGGACAGGGGGAACCGGGGAGCTGTTTTTT. It codes for CASSERGTGGTGELFF.